One sample yielded the 8 T cell receptor beta chains listed below, sequenced in a study of T cells after yellow fever vaccination. MiXCR, run by TCRdb on the 5' RACE reads, gives a single entry per CDR3 protein. There are some 260,000 distinct CDR3 sequences in the sample; about 5.2% occur only once, and around 3.5% lies in the top ten. The source material was CD4+ T cells sorted from PBMCs, sampled on the day of the yellow fever booster vaccination. Receptors originate from a man in his late teens or twenties who received the YFV17D yellow fever vaccine.

This clonotype was recorded many times. V usage is TRBV5-1 and J usage is TRBJ1-2; no clear D gene. Germline lookup yields CDR1 SGHRS and CDR2 YFSETQ. Deletions cut 2 bases from V and 6 bases from J, with 11 bases between. The length of the CDR3 is 13 residues. This chain's CDR3 is CASSLGLEDGYTF. CDR3 coding DNA: TGCGCCAGCAGCTTAGGTCTTGAGGATGGCTACACCTTC.

In its sample, this clonotype was seen a few times. The genes are TRBV10-3 and TRBJ1-2; TRBD1 matches at 8 bases. The CDR3 contains 17 residues. Trimming cost V 3 bases and J 2 bases; bases outside gene matches: 11. The germline V gene has CDR1 ENHRY and CDR2 SYGVKD. For the CDR3, the DNA is TGTGCCATCAGTGAACGAGTGCAGGGGGCATCAAACTATGGCTACACCTTC. Protein: CAISERVQGASNYGYTF.

This clonotype was detected many times. The chain is built from TRBV7-3 and TRBJ2-5, with a weak D call TRBD2 (6 bases). The CDR3 is 13 residues long. Germline lookup yields CDR1 SGHTA and CDR2 FQGTGA. V lost 3 bases and J lost 2, with 7 bases in between. DNA for the CDR3: TGTGCCAGCAGCTTGGACTATCAAGAGACCCAGTACTTC. Its protein is CASSLDYQETQYF. Full variable domain (outside the CDR3, taken from reference TRBV7-3 and TRBJ2-5): GAGVSQTPSNKVTEKGKYVELRCDPISGHTALYWYRQSLGQGPEFLIYFQGTGAADDSGLPNDRFFAVRPEGSVSTLKIQRTERGDSAVYLCASSLDYQETQYFGPGTRLLVL.

V is TRBV20-1 and J is TRBJ2-7; 8 bases match TRBD1. V shed 6 bases, J shed 7 bases, and the junction held 5 bases outside the gene matches. The CDR3 sequence is 11 residues long. The V gene's germline CDR1 is DFQATT and CDR2 SNEGSKA (reference sequence). CDR3 sequence (DNA): TGCAGTGCGCAGGGGGCTGGGGAGCAGTACGTC. Translated, it gives CSAQGAGEQYV.

This clonotype occurred a few times. The rearrangement links TRBV20-1 to TRBJ1-6, with D unclear. Trimming stripped 6 bases from V and 0 bases from J, with 12 bases between. Looked up from germline, CDR1 is DFQATT and CDR2 is SNEGSKA (reference sequence). There are 15 residues in the CDR3. The DNA of the CDR3 is TGCAGTGCCAGATTCCTGAGCTCCTATAATTCACCCCTCCACTTT. Its translation: CSARFLSSYNSPLHF.

This clonotype came up a few times. CDR3 in amino acids: CSAGVGEKLFF. The CDR3 DNA reads as TGCAGTGCTGGGGTAGGCGAAAAACTGTTTTTT. This chain joins TRBV20-1 and TRBJ1-4, with unresolved D. Germline V lookup: CDR1 DFQATT, CDR2 SNEGSKA (reference sequence). The CDR3 totals 11 residues. V dropped 5 bases and J dropped 8 bases, with 9 bases sitting between them.

This clonotype was seen ten or more times. The chain carries TRBV6-6 and TRBJ1-6; the D gene is possibly TRBD1 (6 bases). The CDR3 covers 13 residues. V lost 5 bases and J lost 10, with 12 bases in between. The V gene's germline CDR1 is MNHNY and CDR2 SVGAGI (reference sequence). The CDR3 spells CASSTTGISPLHF. The CDR3 coding sequence is TGTGCCAGCAGTACGACAGGTATCTCACCCCTCCACTTT.

In its sample, this clonotype was seen a few times. This sequence joins TRBV7-2 and TRBJ1-2; 9 bases agree with TRBD1. The ends lost 1 base at V and 8 bases at J; junction bases unmatched: 5. The CDR3 has 14 residues. Germline CDR1 and CDR2: SGHTA and FQGNSA. CDR3 DNA: TGTGCCAGCAGCTTAGACAGGGGGCAAACGGGCTACACCTTC. The encoded protein is CASSLDRGQTGYTF.